Below, 28 T cell receptor beta chains from the same sample are listed, as sequenced in a study of CD8+ T cells in alopecia areata. Indicated treatment: oral pan-JAK inhibitor, 5-10 mg twice daily. Extracted RNA was reverse transcribed, and the resulting cDNA served as sequencing template. Here immunoSEQ multiplex PCR was the method, and the copy in TCRdb shows in-frame clones only, minus some. The sample lists approximately 210,000 clones, around 65% occurring once. The sequenced sample was CD4+ T cells sorted from blood, obtained around week 42, from a patient treated with tofacitinib. The receptors were gathered from a human donor with alopecia areata.

This clone is a singleton in its sample. The chain employs TRBV4-1 and TRBJ1-5; D gene unclear. Germline V gives CDR1 MGHRA, CDR2 YSYEKL. V was clipped by 7 bases and J by 5 bases, with 18 bases between them. The CDR3 has 15 residues. CDR3 region: CASTYDRNFHQPQHF. The CDR3 DNA follows: TGCGCCAGCACCTACGATAGAAACTTTCATCAGCCCCAGCATTTT.

This clone showed up just a few times. The rearrangement links TRBV29-1 to TRBJ1-1, with D unclear. The CDR3 is made up of 12 amino acids. V shed 6 bases and J shed 9 bases, with 17 bases lying between them. Germline assignment: CDR1 SQVTM and CDR2 ANQGSEA. The CDR3: CSVDLLRSQAFF. In DNA, the CDR3 is TGCAGCGTAGACCTCCTTCGGTCCCAAGCTTTCTTT.

The CDR3 region is CAWSWRGVTDTQYF. The CDR3 DNA reads as TGTGCCTGGAGTTGGAGAGGGGTGACAGATACGCAGTATTTT. The chain joins TRBV30 to TRBJ2-3, with D possibly being TRBD1 or TRBD2 (5 bases each). V was trimmed by 2 bases and J by 3 bases, leaving 12 bases between them. CDR1 is GTSNPN, CDR2 SVGIG, per germline (reference sequence). The CDR3 is 14 residues long.

The gene calls are TRBV15 and TRBJ2-7; a weak D match, TRBD1 (6 bases). Germline loops: CDR1 LNHNV, CDR2 YYDKDF (reference sequence). Deletions cut 0 bases from V and 4 bases from J, with 10 bases between. This CDR3 region has 14 residues. The CDR3, as DNA: TGTGCCACCAGCAGAGATCAGGGGAAATACGAGCAGTACTTC. Its protein is CATSRDQGKYEQYF. Drawing the rest from reference TRBV15 and TRBJ2-7, the complete variable domain is DAMVIQNPRYQVTQFGKPVTLSCSQTLNHNVMYWYQQKSSQAPKLLFHYYDKDFNNEADTPDNFQSRRPNTSFCFLDIRSPGLGDTAMYLCATSRDQGKYEQYFGPGTRLTVT.

This clone was counted only a few times. V gene TRBV14 combines with J gene TRBJ2-1; 7 bases are a match to TRBD2. V trimming: 1 base; J trimming: 7 bases; junction bases outside the gene matches: 13. The CDR3 has 17 residues. CDR1 and CDR2 from the germline V gene are SGHDN and FVKESK. The DNA of the CDR3 is TGTGCCAGCAGCCAAGGGTTGGGGACTATCCTAAGTAATGAGCAGTTCTTC. It is translated as CASSQGLGTILSNEQFF.

This rearrangement joins TRBV7-3 to TRBJ2-5; TRBD1 aligns across 11 bases. Germline CDR1 is SGHTA and CDR2 is FQGTGA. The CDR3 covers 16 residues. The ends lost 2 bases at V and 5 bases at J; junction bases unmatched: 7. The DNA for the CDR3 is TGTGCCAGCAGCTTAGGGGGACAGGGGGTGTATGAGACCCAGTACTTC. Translated, it gives CASSLGGQGVYETQYF. Together with reference TRBV7-3 and TRBJ2-5, the CDR3 gives the full variable domain: GAGVSQTPSNKVTEKGKYVELRCDPISGHTALYWYRQSLGQGPEFLIYFQGTGAADDSGLPNDRFFAVRPEGSVSTLKIQRTERGDSAVYLCASSLGGQGVYETQYFGPGTRLLVL.

The chain recombines TRBV2 with TRBJ1-5; D is ambiguous. Per the germline V gene, CDR1 is SNHLY and CDR2 is FYNNEI. The CDR3 runs 13 residues. The V gene lost 7 bases and the J gene lost 1 base, with 8 bases spanning the gap. The CDR3 DNA sequence: TGTGCCAGCAAAGGTGGGAGCAATCAGCCCCAGCATTTT. Encoded protein: CASKGGSNQPQHF.

The rearrangement joins TRBV7-2 to TRBJ2-3, with unresolved D. In germline, CDR1 is SGHTA, CDR2 FQGNSA. CDR3 length: 15 amino acids. V was trimmed by 2 bases and J by 1 base, leaving 10 bases between them. The CDR3 sequence: CASSLRIAGTDTQYF. CDR3 in DNA: TGTGCCAGCAGCTTAAGAATAGCTGGCACAGATACGCAGTATTTT.

V and J are TRBV30 and TRBJ2-2; TRBD1 might be the D (6 bases). V shed 5 bases and J shed 5 bases, with 12 bases lying between them. The CDR3 has 13 amino acids. The V gene's germline CDR1 is GTSNPN and CDR2 SVGIG (reference sequence). CDR3 sequence (DNA): TGTGCCTGGGCCCCGCAGGGGACCGGGGAGCTGTTTTTT. It specifies CAWAPQGTGELFF.

This clone has just a few counts. This chain links TRBV30 with TRBJ2-7, with D possibly being TRBD1 (5 bases). Germline CDR1 is GTSNPN and CDR2 is SVGIG (reference sequence). The length of the CDR3 is 11 residues. Trimming took off 4 bases at V and 6 bases at J, with 10 bases between the two ends. The CDR3 DNA follows: TGTGCCTGGATAAGGGGTGCCGAGCAGTACTTC. Its translation: CAWIRGAEQYF.

The chain employs TRBV30 and TRBJ1-1; TRBD1 might be the D (5 bases). The CDR3 has 11 residues. V lost 5 bases to trimming and J lost 5 bases, with 9 bases between them. The germline V gene has CDR1 GTSNPN and CDR2 SVGIG (reference sequence). CDR3 protein: CAWGKGTEAFF. The CDR3 DNA reads TGTGCCTGGGGGAAGGGGACTGAAGCTTTCTTT.

This clone turned up a few times. The chain is built from TRBV7-2 and TRBJ1-1; D call uncertain. Germline V gives CDR1 SGHTA, CDR2 FQGNSA. Trimming pared 2 bases from V and 3 bases from J, leaving 7 bases between. The CDR3 spans 13 residues. The CDR3 region has the DNA TGTGCCAGCAGCTTAATTCGGGACACTGAAGCTTTCTTT. Encoded protein: CASSLIRDTEAFF. The variable domain in full, completed from reference TRBV7-2 and TRBJ1-1, reads GAGVSQSPSNKVTEKGKDVELRCDPISGHTALYWYRQSLGQGLEFLIYFQGNSAPDKSGLPSDRFSAERTGGSVSTLTIQRTQQEDSAVYLCASSLIRDTEAFFGQGTRLTVV.

This clone was detected only a few times. The CDR3 protein is CASRPGAGKSEKLFF. In nucleotides, the CDR3 is TGTGCCAGCCGCCCCGGGGCAGGGAAGTCGGAAAAACTGTTTTTT. The V gene is TRBV6-5, the J gene TRBJ1-4; D is possibly TRBD1 (5 bases). The V and J ends lost 8 bases and 8 bases respectively, with 21 bases between them. Germline CDR1 MNHEY, CDR2 SVGAGI. The CDR3 extends over 15 amino acids.

The sample holds a few counts of this clone. This chain links TRBV5-1 with TRBJ1-1, with unresolved D. Trimming stripped 0 bases from V and 7 bases from J, with 13 bases between. CDR1 and CDR2 (germline): SGHRS, YFSETQ. The CDR3 runs to 14 residues. The CDR3 here is CASSLGTALNEAFF. In DNA, the CDR3 is TGCGCCAGCAGCTTGGGGACCGCGTTGAATGAAGCTTTCTTT.

The rearrangement links TRBV30 to TRBJ2-7, with no clear D. Germline loops: CDR1 GTSNPN, CDR2 SVGIG (reference sequence). V gave up 4 bases and J gave up 13 bases, with 14 bases separating them. This CDR3 contains 10 residues. The CDR3 DNA reads as TGTGCCTGGAAGAGTGTCGCTTTCTACTTC. Translated, it gives CAWKSVAFYF.

This chain joins TRBV2 and TRBJ2-1, with 13 bases fitting TRBD2. Trimming at V came to 6 bases and at J to 5 bases, leaving 4 bases not matched to a gene. There are 15 residues in the CDR3. The germline V gene encodes CDR1 SNHLY and CDR2 FYNNEI. The CDR3 nucleotides are TGTGCCAGCAGGGGACTAGCGGGATTTAACAATGAGCAGTTCTTC. As protein: CASRGLAGFNNEQFF.

This sequence joins TRBV6-5 and TRBJ1-1, with TRBD1 matching 8 bases. The CDR3 is 14 residues long. V shed 2 bases and J 4 bases; nucleotides not matched to a gene: 3. Germline-derived CDR1 and CDR2 are MNHEY and SVGAGI. Here the CDR3 reads CASSYDGTGTEAFF. The CDR3 coding sequence is TGTGCCAGCAGTTACGACGGGACAGGCACTGAAGCTTTCTTT.

This chain connects TRBV5-1 to TRBJ1-6; D not certain. V lost 0 bases to trimming and J lost 3 bases, with 7 bases between them. The CDR3 is 15 residues long. Looked up from germline, CDR1 is SGHRS and CDR2 is YFSETQ. The CDR3 DNA follows: TGCGCCAGCAGCTTGGGCACTGACTATAATTCACCCCTCCACTTT. Its protein is CASSLGTDYNSPLHF.

This clone was picked up a small number of times. The chain has TRBV7-2 and TRBJ2-7; D gene ambiguous. The CDR3 is 15 amino acids. Trimming removed 1 base at V and 2 bases at J, with 12 bases between. Germline V CDR1 and CDR2: SGHTA, FQGNSA. DNA for the CDR3: TGTGCCAGCAGCTTAGAGGTTGTTGTGGCCTACGAGCAGTACTTC. Its translation is CASSLEVVVAYEQYF.

CDR3 protein: CASNSPVGGTNYGYTF. The CDR3 nucleotides are TGTGCCAGCAATTCCCCGGTGGGGGGGACTAACTATGGCTACACCTTC. The chain uses TRBV6-6 and TRBJ1-2, with D tentatively TRBD1 (5 bases). Trimming left V 7 bases short and J 0 bases short, with 18 bases between. The CDR3 consists of 16 residues. Germline-derived CDR1 and CDR2 are MNHNY and SVGAGI (reference sequence).

The chain uses TRBV10-3 and TRBJ2-1; 7 bases are a match to TRBD1. Germline lookup yields CDR1 ENHRY and CDR2 SYGVKD. This CDR3 has 14 residues. Unmatched junction bases numbered 5, after V lost 0 bases and J lost 9 bases. The DNA of the CDR3 is TGTGCCATCAGTGAGTCGAAGGGGGCCATTGAGCAGTTCTTC. The encoded protein is CAISESKGAIEQFF.

CDR3 in amino acids: CAISPRDSKAFF. CDR3 nucleotide sequence: TGTGCCATCAGCCCTAGGGACAGCAAAGCTTTCTTT. The chain links TRBV10-3 to TRBJ1-1, with TRBD1 matching over 7 bases. This CDR3 region has 12 residues. V lost 6 bases and J lost 9; bases outside the gene matches: 7. Germline V gives CDR1 ENHRY, CDR2 SYGVKD.

The chain carries TRBV27 and TRBJ1-2, with unresolved D. V was cut by 5 bases and J by 6 bases, with 13 bases left in between. The CDR3 is made up of 13 amino acids. CDR1 and CDR2 from the germline V gene are MNHEY and SMNVEV (reference sequence). Here the CDR3 DNA reads TGTGCCAGCAGTCGACGCGGGGTTAATGGCTACACCTTC. Translation gives CASSRRGVNGYTF.

This clone appeared a few times. The chain carries TRBV7-2 and TRBJ2-3; 11 bases map to TRBD2. Losses at the gene ends were 5 bases for V and 6 bases for J; bases not matched to a gene: 10. The CDR3 loop spans 16 amino acids. Germline V lookup: CDR1 SGHTA, CDR2 FQGNSA. The chain's CDR3 is CASSPFPSGGPDTQYF. Here the CDR3 DNA reads TGTGCCAGCAGCCCATTCCCTAGCGGGGGGCCGGATACGCAGTATTTT.

The chain combines TRBV7-3 with TRBJ1-4, with a possible D match to TRBD1 (5 bases). The CDR3 contains 15 residues. Per the germline V gene, CDR1 is SGHTA and CDR2 is FQGTGA. The V end was cut by 5 bases, the J end by 0 bases, with 10 bases between. The CDR3 sequence is CASSPGGATNEKLFF. The CDR3 nucleotides are TGTGCCAGCAGCCCCGGGGGTGCAACTAATGAAAAACTGTTTTTT.

This rearrangement joins TRBV29-1 to TRBJ1-1, with D unclear. The germline V gene has CDR1 SQVTM and CDR2 ANQGSEA. Trimming shortened V by 7 bases and J by 8 bases, and 14 bases separated the two germline ends. The length of the CDR3 is 11 residues. DNA for the CDR3: TGCAGCGCAACCACGGGGTTCGAAGCTTTCTTT. The encoded protein is CSATTGFEAFF.

About this clone itself: The same CDR3 is also encoded by other DNA sequences in this sample. The rearrangement links TRBV29-1 to TRBJ1-1; no definite D call. This CDR3 contains 10 residues. The germline V gene has CDR1 SQVTM and CDR2 ANQGSEA. V shed 7 bases and J shed 2 bases, with 5 bases lying between them. The CDR3 bases are TGCAGCGCCCAAAACACTGAAGCTTTCTTT. Protein product: CSAQNTEAFF.

The chain employs TRBV30 and TRBJ2-2, with 9 bases matching TRBD1. V shed 2 bases and J 6 bases; nucleotides not matched to a gene: 4. Germline lookup yields CDR1 GTSNPN and CDR2 SVGIG (reference sequence). The CDR3 is 14 amino acids. CDR3 nucleotide sequence: TGTGCCTGGAGTTGGGACAGGGAACCCGGGGAGCTGTTTTTT. This sequence encodes CAWSWDREPGELFF.